One sample yielded the 6 T cell receptor beta chains listed below, sequenced in a study of control samples from healthy donors and cancer patients (dated by TCRdb to the early 2020s). The library was generated by the immunoSEQ multiplex PCR assay. What TCRdb holds here is the immuneACCESS table cut down to in-frame rearrangements. Part of the clones is not present; checked against another copy, under half of the missing clones reflect an unresolved V gene, and the others are unexplained. The table for this sample lists over 150,000 clones; 94% of them were counted only once. The ten largest clones represent 5.7% of the sample. Specimen: blood. These receptors were obtained from a middle-aged man in good health.

The chain joins TRBV7-2 to TRBJ2-3; 10 bases line up with TRBD2. This CDR3 region has 16 residues. Germline lookup yields CDR1 SGHTA and CDR2 FQGNSA. The junction had 3 bases not matched to a gene; V was cut back by 3 bases and J by 0 bases. CDR3 amino acids: CASSLGLAISTDTQYF. The CDR3 coding sequence is TGTGCCAGCAGCTTGGGACTAGCGATAAGCACAGATACGCAGTATTTT.

The gene calls are TRBV12-5 and TRBJ1-3; D uncertain. Trimming took 1 base from V and 4 from J, leaving 2 bases between them. There are 12 residues in the CDR3. Germline-derived CDR1 and CDR2 are LGHNT and FRNRAP. The DNA of the CDR3 is TGTGCTAGTGGTTTGGCCGGAAACACCATATATTTT. Translated, it gives CASGLAGNTIYF.

The chain combines TRBV7-8 with TRBJ1-1, with no clear D. Between the trimmed V and J ends, which lost 1 base and 5 bases, there was a span of 14 bases. This CDR3 region has 15 residues. Germline V lookup: CDR1 SGHVS, CDR2 FQNEAQ. The CDR3 protein is CASSLGTVEATEAFF. CDR3 DNA: TGTGCCAGCAGCTTAGGGACGGTCGAGGCTACTGAAGCTTTCTTT.

This clone occurred once. The chain combines TRBV9 with TRBJ1-2; a weak D match, TRBD1 (6 bases). The CDR3 length is 16 residues. The germline gives CDR1 SGDLS, CDR2 YYNGEE. The V end lost 0 bases, the J end lost 5 bases, and 17 bases lay between the germline ends. The CDR3 sequence is CASSVAGQTSLYGYTF. The CDR3, as DNA: TGTGCCAGCAGCGTAGCTGGACAGACCAGCTTATATGGCTACACCTTC.

In the case of this clone: The identical CDR3 is also encoded by other nucleotide sequences in the sample. This CDR3 is CASSLLGGGGASTGELFF. The CDR3 coding sequence is TGTGCCAGCAGCCTCTTGGGGGGTGGGGGGGCATCCACCGGGGAGCTGTTTTTT. The chain recombines TRBV11-2 with TRBJ2-2, with D tentatively TRBD2 (7 bases). Per germline, CDR1 SGHAT and CDR2 FQNNGV. Trimming left V 5 bases short and J 4 bases short, with 23 bases between. This CDR3 comprises 18 residues.

This chain connects TRBV18 to TRBJ1-1; D is perhaps TRBD1 (5 bases). V was trimmed by 2 bases and J by 1 base, leaving 14 bases between them. The CDR3 runs to 16 residues. Germline CDR1 is KGHSH and CDR2 is LQKENI. The CDR3 DNA is TGTGCCAGCTCACCATGGTTATCCGGGACGAACACTGAAGCTTTCTTT. Its translation: CASSPWLSGTNTEAFF. Drawing the rest from reference TRBV18 and TRBJ1-1, the complete variable domain is NAGVMQNPRHLVRRRGQEARLRCSPMKGHSHVYWYRQLPEEGLKFMVYLQKENIIDESGMPKERFSAEFPKEGPSILRIQQVVRGDSAAYFCASSPWLSGTNTEAFFGQGTRLTVV.